This TCR beta chain was captured by sequencing in a study of CXCR3-negative and CXCR3-positive naive CD8 T cells. Study information: Per library, roughly 1.5 +/- 0.3 million reads; 130 million to 150 million TRB reads overall.

Looked up from germline, CDR1 is DFQATT and CDR2 is SNEGSKA (reference sequence). The CDR3 length is 13 residues. Preparation of TRB cDNA libraries relied on 5' RACE carrying UMI labels. No DNA is given; TCRdb re-called the 5' RACE reads and lists each CDR3 protein once. The data show about 43,000 distinct CDR3 sequences, and the top ten clones hold about 10%. Every CD8+ T cell subset underwent triplicate sorting at 300,000 cells apiece. The sequence was obtained from a human donor in good health. Some clones in this sample may be carry-over from other donors' samples. V gene TRBV20-1 combines with J gene TRBJ1-2; TCRdb indicates TRBD1, and absent DNA this call remains unverified. The sequenced sample consisted of memory CD8+ T cells from blood. The CDR3: CSASPGQGYGYTF.